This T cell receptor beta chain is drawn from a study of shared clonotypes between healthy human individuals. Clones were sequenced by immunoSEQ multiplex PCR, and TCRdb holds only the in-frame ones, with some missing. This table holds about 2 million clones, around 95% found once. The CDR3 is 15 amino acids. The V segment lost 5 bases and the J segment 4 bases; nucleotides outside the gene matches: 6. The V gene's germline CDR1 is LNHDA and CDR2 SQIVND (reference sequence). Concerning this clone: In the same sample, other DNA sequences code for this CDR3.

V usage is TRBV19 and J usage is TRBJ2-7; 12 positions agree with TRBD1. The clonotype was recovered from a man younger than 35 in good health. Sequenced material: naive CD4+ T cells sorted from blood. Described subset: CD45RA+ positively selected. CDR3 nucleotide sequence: TGTGCCAGTAGTTCTCCGGGACAGGGGGCTTACGAGCAGTACTTC. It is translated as CASSSPGQGAYEQYF.